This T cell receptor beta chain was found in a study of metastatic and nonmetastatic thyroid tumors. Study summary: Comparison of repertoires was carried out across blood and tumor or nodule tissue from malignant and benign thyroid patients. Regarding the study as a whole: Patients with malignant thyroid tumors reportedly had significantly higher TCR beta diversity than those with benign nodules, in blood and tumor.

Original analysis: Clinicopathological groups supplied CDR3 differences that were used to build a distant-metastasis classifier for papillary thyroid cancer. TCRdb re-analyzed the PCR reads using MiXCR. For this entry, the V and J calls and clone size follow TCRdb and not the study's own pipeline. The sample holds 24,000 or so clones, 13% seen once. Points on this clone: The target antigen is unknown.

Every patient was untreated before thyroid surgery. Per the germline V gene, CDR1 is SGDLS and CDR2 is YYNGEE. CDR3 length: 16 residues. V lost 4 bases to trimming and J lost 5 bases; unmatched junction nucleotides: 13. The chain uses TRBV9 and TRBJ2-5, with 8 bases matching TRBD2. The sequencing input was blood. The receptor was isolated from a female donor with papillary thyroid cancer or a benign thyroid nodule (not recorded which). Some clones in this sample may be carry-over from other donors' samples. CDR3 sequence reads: CASSREVGVAGETQYF. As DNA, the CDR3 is TGTGCCAGCAGCCGCGAAGTTGGAGTAGCGGGGGAGACCCAGTACTTC.